This passage covers 25 T cell receptor beta chains from one sample sequenced in a study of T cell responses to AZD1222 COVID-19 vaccine. The method was immunoSEQ multiplex PCR; TCRdb's version includes in-frame clones alone and lacks a portion of them. This table has about 120,000 clones, 87% appearing once. The sample here was peripheral blood, taken on day 0 of AZD1222 vaccination. All receptors come from an adult in good health.

The chain joins TRBV28 to TRBJ2-1, with TRBD1 matching 7 bases. CDR3 size: 16 residues. Germline assignment: CDR1 MDHEN and CDR2 SYDVKM. V gave up 5 bases and J gave up 1 base; unmatched junction bases: 8. In nucleotides, the CDR3 is TGTGCCAGCAGTCCACAGGGGTTTTGGTCCTACAATGAGCAGTTCTTC. Translated: CASSPQGFWSYNEQFF.

The V call is TRBV5-1, the J call TRBJ1-1, with a weak D call TRBD1 (5 bases). This CDR3 contains 14 residues. V was shortened by 0 bases and J by 4 bases, with 10 bases between the two germline ends. Looked up from germline, CDR1 is SGHRS and CDR2 is YFSETQ. The CDR3 region is CASSLEGGVTEAFF. In nucleotides, the CDR3 is TGCGCCAGCAGCTTGGAGGGAGGGGTCACTGAAGCTTTCTTT.

V is TRBV6-5 and J is TRBJ2-7; TRBD2 aligns across 9 bases. This CDR3 comprises 14 residues. In germline, CDR1 is MNHEY, CDR2 SVGAGI. Trimming at V came to 6 bases and at J to 1 base, leaving 4 bases not matched to a gene. The CDR3 is CASRPSGGSYEQYF. CDR3 nucleotide sequence: TGTGCCAGCAGGCCAAGCGGGGGGTCCTACGAGCAGTACTTC.

The genes are TRBV29-1 and TRBJ2-2, with D unclear. Germline CDR1 SQVTM, CDR2 ANQGSEA. The CDR3 is 12 residues long. The V and J ends lost 3 bases and 5 bases respectively, with 7 bases between them. CDR3 nucleotide sequence: TGCAGCGTTGAGACCCTGACCGGGGAGCTGTTTTTT. Amino acids: CSVETLTGELFF.

The genes are TRBV18 and TRBJ2-3; no clear D gene. The germline V and J ends were trimmed by 1 base and 2 bases, with 19 bases remaining between them. The CDR3 has 18 residues. Germline CDR1 KGHSH, CDR2 LQKENI. In DNA, the CDR3 is TGTGCCAGCTCACCACTCAAGAGCACAGCCGTAGTCACAGATACGCAGTATTTT. Protein sequence: CASSPLKSTAVVTDTQYF.

This clone was seen once. The chain uses TRBV10-1 and TRBJ2-4; 10 nucleotides agree with TRBD2. The CDR3 has 13 residues. V shed 3 bases and J 10 bases; nucleotides not matched to a gene: 3. Per germline, CDR1 WNHNN and CDR2 SYGVQD (reference sequence). The CDR3 sequence is CASSDGTSDIQYF. The CDR3 DNA reads as TGCGCCAGCAGTGATGGGACTAGCGATATTCAGTACTTC.

The chain employs TRBV2 and TRBJ2-1; 9 bases line up with TRBD2. This CDR3 spans 15 amino acids. J was trimmed by 5 bases and V by 5 bases; bases with no gene match: 7. The germline gives CDR1 SNHLY, CDR2 FYNNEI. The CDR3 DNA reads TGTGCCAGCAGTTCGACTAGCGGCACACACAATGAGCAGTTCTTC. Its translation is CASSSTSGTHNEQFF.

V usage is TRBV6-1 and J usage is TRBJ1-1; D may be TRBD1 (6 bases). The germline CDR1 and CDR2 sequences are MNHNS and SASEGT. The V gene lost 2 bases and the J gene lost 4 bases, with 17 bases spanning the gap. CDR3 length: 16 amino acids. CDR3 bases: TGTGCCAGCAGTGAACACCCCGCGGGGGCGCCCACTGAAGCTTTCTTT. This sequence encodes CASSEHPAGAPTEAFF.

The V and J genes are TRBV6-5 and TRBJ1-5; D is perhaps TRBD1 (5 bases). The CDR3 spans 14 residues. V was cut by 6 bases and J by 0 bases, with 9 bases left in between. The germline V gene has CDR1 MNHEY and CDR2 SVGAGI. The DNA for the CDR3 is TGTGCCAGCAGGCCAGACAGTAGCAATCAGCCCCAGCATTTT. Translated, it gives CASRPDSSNQPQHF.

The chain employs TRBV15 and TRBJ1-5; unclear D gene. Germline CDR1 LNHNV, CDR2 YYDKDF (reference sequence). Between the trimmed V and J ends, which lost 2 bases and 0 bases, there was a span of 2 bases. The length of the CDR3 is 13 residues. The CDR3 region has the DNA TGTGCCACCAGCAGACGTAGCAATCAGCCCCAGCATTTT. Amino acid sequence: CATSRRSNQPQHF.

The chain couples TRBV5-5 to TRBJ1-4; the match to TRBD1 covers 9 bases. CDR1 is SGHKS, CDR2 YYEKEE, per germline (reference sequence). This CDR3 region has 16 residues. The J segment lost 11 bases and the V segment lost 7 bases, leaving 18 bases of the junction unmatched. CDR3 sequence: CASAFGVGGQGGKLFF. As DNA, the CDR3 is TGTGCCAGCGCCTTTGGGGTCGGGGGACAGGGTGGCAAACTGTTTTTT.

The J gene is TRBJ2-1, the V gene TRBV9; either TRBD1 or TRBD2 may fit D (5 bases each). V dropped 2 bases and J dropped 4 bases, with 10 bases sitting between them. Germline CDR1 reads SGDLS; CDR2 reads YYNGEE. CDR3 length equals 14 residues. The CDR3: CASSVGDAYNEQFF. DNA for the CDR3: TGTGCCAGCAGCGTGGGGGACGCGTACAATGAGCAGTTCTTC.

The V and J genes are TRBV2 and TRBJ2-3; D is undetermined. The CDR3 has 14 residues. Trimming removed 6 bases at V and 6 bases at J, with 16 bases between. CDR1 and CDR2 from the germline V gene are SNHLY and FYNNEI. This CDR3 reads CASRTGRYPDTQYF. As DNA, the CDR3 is TGTGCCAGCAGGACGGGCCGCTATCCGGATACGCAGTATTTT.

The chain has TRBV29-1 and TRBJ2-5; D is unclear. The CDR3 extends over 14 amino acids. Germline V gene sequence: CDR1 SQVTM, CDR2 ANQGSEA. Between the trimmed V and J ends, which lost 4 bases and 2 bases, there was a span of 14 bases. The CDR3 sequence is CSVVEANAQETQYF. In nucleotides, the CDR3 is TGCAGCGTTGTGGAAGCCAATGCTCAAGAGACCCAGTACTTC.

The chain uses TRBV7-2 and TRBJ1-2; 7 bases align to TRBD1. The CDR3 covers 14 residues. Looked up from germline, CDR1 is SGHTA and CDR2 is FQGNSA. J was trimmed by 2 bases and V by 5 bases; bases with no gene match: 5. CDR3 DNA sequence: TGTGCCAGCAGCGGGGACAGTAGCAACTATGGCTACACCTTC. This encodes CASSGDSSNYGYTF.

This clone was counted only a few times. The chain recombines TRBV5-1 with TRBJ2-3; D is ambiguous. Trimming cost V 6 bases and J 4 bases, with 12 bases left between them. The V gene's germline CDR1 is SGHRS and CDR2 YFSETQ. The length of the CDR3 is 13 residues. CDR3 nucleotides: TGCGCCAGCACTACACCTGGGGCAGATACGCAGTATTTT. This codes for CASTTPGADTQYF.

The V and J genes are TRBV6-5 and TRBJ2-7; TRBD1 is a possible D gene (5 bases). The CDR3 is 13 amino acids. Trimming stripped 0 bases from V and 6 bases from J, with 9 bases between. Per germline, CDR1 MNHEY and CDR2 SVGAGI. CDR3: CASSYSEGAEQYF. The CDR3 DNA reads TGTGCCAGCAGTTACTCGGAAGGGGCCGAGCAGTACTTC.

V is TRBV20-1 and J is TRBJ1-5; a possible D gene is TRBD1 (5 bases). The CDR3 runs to 16 residues. From germline, CDR1 is DFQATT and CDR2 SNEGSKA (reference sequence). V was cut by 3 bases and J by 0 bases, with 15 bases left in between. CDR3 bases: TGCAGTGCTAGTCCCTCCGGGGGAAGTAGCAATCAGCCCCAGCATTTT. As protein: CSASPSGGSSNQPQHF.

The chain has TRBV7-3 and TRBJ2-2, with 8 nucleotides matching TRBD1. This CDR3 is 13 amino acids long. Germline V gene data show CDR1 as SGHTA and CDR2 as FQGTGA. J gave up 6 bases and V 5 bases, and 2 bases lay outside the gene matches. The CDR3 bases are TGTGCCAGCAGCGGACAGGGATCCGGGGAGCTGTTTTTT. The encoded protein is CASSGQGSGELFF.

This chain links TRBV28 with TRBJ2-7; no clear D gene. The CDR3 covers 13 residues. Germline CDR1 is MDHEN and CDR2 is SYDVKM. V was shortened by 1 base and J by 1 base, with 5 bases between the two germline ends. The CDR3 DNA follows: TGTGCCAGCAGTTTATTGGCATCCTACGAGCAGTACTTC. It specifies CASSLLASYEQYF. The variable domain in full, with the rest retrieved from reference TRBV28 and TRBJ2-7, is DVKVTQSSRYLVKRTGEKVFLECVQDMDHENMFWYRQDPGLGLRLIYFSYDVKMKEKGDIPEGYSVSREKKERFSLILESASTNQTSMYLCASSLLASYEQYFGPGTRLTVT.

This chain links TRBV5-1 with TRBJ2-3, with 10 bases lining up with TRBD2. Germline V gene data show CDR1 as SGHRS and CDR2 as YFSETQ. The CDR3 extends over 19 amino acids. V lost 4 bases and J lost 5; bases outside the gene matches: 19. The chain's CDR3 is CASSPYPGASGRVGDTQYF. CDR3 sequence (DNA): TGCGCCAGCAGCCCATACCCCGGAGCTAGCGGGAGAGTTGGAGATACGCAGTATTTT.

This chain joins TRBV18 and TRBJ1-6; D unclear. V lost 0 bases, J lost 10 bases, and 7 bases lay in between. The CDR3 covers 13 residues. Per the germline V gene, CDR1 is KGHSH and CDR2 is LQKENI. In DNA, the CDR3 is TGTGCCAGCTCACCACCCGTCGGATCACCCCTCCACTTT. This sequence encodes CASSPPVGSPLHF. The entire variable domain, with the rest obtained from reference TRBV18 and TRBJ1-6, is as follows: NAGVMQNPRHLVRRRGQEARLRCSPMKGHSHVYWYRQLPEEGLKFMVYLQKENIIDESGMPKERFSAEFPKEGPSILRIQQVVRGDSAAYFCASSPPVGSPLHFGNGTRLTVT.

The genes are TRBV3-1 (or the pseudogene TRBV3-2) and TRBJ1-5; D may be TRBD1 (5 bases). The germline V and J ends were trimmed by 1 base and 7 bases, with 20 bases remaining between them. The CDR3 totals 17 residues. From germline, CDR1 is LGHDT and CDR2 YNNKEL (reference sequence). CDR3 protein: CASSQGPVWGSGQPQHF. For the CDR3, the DNA is TGTGCCAGCAGCCAAGGGCCGGTATGGGGCTCGGGGCAGCCCCAGCATTTT.

The rearrangement joins TRBV19 to TRBJ1-5, with 7 bases that match TRBD1. This CDR3 comprises 15 residues. CDR1 and CDR2 (germline): LNHDA, SQIVND (reference sequence). After removal of 4 bases from V and 4 bases from J, the junction contained 7 bases not matched to a gene. DNA for the CDR3: TGTGCCAGTAGTACCAAATCGACAGGGAATCAGCCCCAGCATTTT. It yields the protein CASSTKSTGNQPQHF.

The chain recombines TRBV18 with TRBJ1-3; D unclear. The V end was cut by 3 bases, the J end by 0 bases, with 6 bases between. The length of the CDR3 is 14 residues. Germline CDR1 KGHSH, CDR2 LQKENI. CDR3 protein: CASSPESSGNTIYF. The DNA of the CDR3 is TGTGCCAGCTCACCGGAGAGCTCTGGAAACACCATATATTTT.